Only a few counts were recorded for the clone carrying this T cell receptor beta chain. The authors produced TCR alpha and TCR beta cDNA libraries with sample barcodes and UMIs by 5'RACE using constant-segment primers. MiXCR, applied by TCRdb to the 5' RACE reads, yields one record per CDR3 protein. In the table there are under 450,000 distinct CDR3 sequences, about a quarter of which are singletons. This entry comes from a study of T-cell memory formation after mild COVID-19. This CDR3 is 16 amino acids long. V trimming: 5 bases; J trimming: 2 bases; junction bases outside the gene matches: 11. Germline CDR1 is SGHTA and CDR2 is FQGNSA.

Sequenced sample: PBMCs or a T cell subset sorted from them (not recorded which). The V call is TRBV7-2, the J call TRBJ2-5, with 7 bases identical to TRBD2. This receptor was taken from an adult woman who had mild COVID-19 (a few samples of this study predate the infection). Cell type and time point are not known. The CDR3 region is CASSPRRGGPQETQYF. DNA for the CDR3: TGTGCCAGCAGCCCTAGACGGGGAGGGCCGCAAGAGACCCAGTACTTC.